Listed here are 26 T cell receptor beta chains from one sample, sequenced in a study of blood T cells in healthy people across ages. It was with a sample-barcoded 5' primer and a J-beta primer mix that a second PCR of roughly 7 to 11 cycles was run. TCRdb re-called the 5' RACE reads with MiXCR, one entry per CDR3 protein. The sample lists roughly 900,000 distinct CDR3 sequences; around 26% were seen once. Sequenced material: blood. These receptors all come from a woman of 80 years or more in good health.

This clonotype has only a few counts. This chain links TRBV5-4 with TRBJ1-5; D uncertain. The germline gives CDR1 SGHNT, CDR2 YYREEE (reference sequence). V was trimmed by 4 bases and J by 2 bases, leaving 10 bases between them. This CDR3 comprises 14 residues. Written as DNA, the CDR3 is TGTGCCAGCAGCAACGCCGGGCGCAATCAGCCCCAGCATTTT. It is translated as CASSNAGRNQPQHF.

This clonotype was picked up a small number of times. This could be a read error, since a much larger clone is one nucleotide away. The chain recombines TRBV6-5 with TRBJ2-3, with D unclear. The CDR3 is 15 amino acids. Trimming cost V 0 bases and J 7 bases, with 14 bases left between them. Germline V gene sequence: CDR1 MNHEY, CDR2 SVGAGI. CDR3 DNA sequence: TGTGCCAGCAGTTACTCTGGACCGGTACGCAATACGCAGTATTTT. Amino acids: CASSYSGPVRNTQYF.

Points on this clonotype: A clone one base away is much larger, so this may be a read error. The rearrangement links TRBV3-1 to TRBJ2-5; D uncertain. CDR1 is LGHDT and CDR2 is YNNKEL in the germline V gene (reference sequence). The CDR3 extends over 13 amino acids. The V end lost 1 base, the J end lost 11 bases, and 14 bases lay between the germline ends. The CDR3 spells CASSQGIYYKQYF. CDR3 nucleotides: TGTGCCAGCAGCCAAGGCATTTACTACAAGCAGTACTTC.

The CDR3 DNA reads as TGTGCCAGCAGGGATCCGGGACGGCTGAACACTGAAGCTTTCTTT. Encoded protein: CASRDPGRLNTEAFF. The rearrangement joins TRBV2 to TRBJ1-1, with D perhaps matching TRBD1 (5 bases). V was trimmed by 6 bases and J by 0 bases, leaving 14 bases between them. The CDR3 spans 15 residues. Germline V CDR1 and CDR2: SNHLY, FYNNEI.

In regard to this clonotype: A much larger clone differs from this one at a single base, so this may be a read error. The rearrangement links TRBV7-2 to TRBJ1-2, with TRBD1 matching 9 bases. CDR1 SGHTA and CDR2 FQGNSA come from the germline V gene. V dropped 1 base and J dropped 6; count of bases not matched to a gene: 12. This CDR3 has 17 amino acids. The CDR3: CASSLGRGTGGADGYTF. The CDR3 DNA follows: TGTGCCAGCAGCTTAGGGAGAGGCACAGGGGGCGCAGATGGCTACACCTTC.

This chain links TRBV7-2 with TRBJ2-4; D is undetermined. The assigned J gene may be wrong: the sequence end matches TRBJ2-5 better. The CDR3 runs to 13 residues. The germline CDR1 and CDR2 sequences are SGHTA and FQGNSA. CDR3 coding DNA: TGTGCCAGCAGCTTGATTACGGAAGAGACCCAGTACTTC. This codes for CASSLITEETQYF.

This clonotype was seen at least ten times. The V and J genes are TRBV10-3 and TRBJ2-5; the D gene could be TRBD1 or TRBD2 (6 bases each). The V and J ends lost 4 bases and 5 bases respectively, with 14 bases between them. The length of the CDR3 is 14 residues. Germline CDR1 is ENHRY and CDR2 is SYGVKD. In DNA form, the CDR3 reads TGTGCCATCAGTGTGGGGGGCGCAGGGGAGACCCAGTACTTC. This gives the protein CAISVGGAGETQYF.

The gene calls are TRBV7-6 and TRBJ2-1, with TRBD2 matching 8 bases. Germline V lookup: CDR1 SGHVS, CDR2 FNYEAQ. J was trimmed by 9 bases and V by 2 bases; bases with no gene match: 12. The CDR3 sequence is 16 residues long. The CDR3 coding sequence is TGTGCCAGCAGCTTATCGGGAGGGGAGATAAAGGCTGAGCAGTTCTTC. Protein sequence: CASSLSGGEIKAEQFF.

The chain recombines TRBV9 with TRBJ2-2; D gene unclear. CDR1 and CDR2 (germline): SGDLS, YYNGEE. V lost 0 bases to trimming and J lost 5 bases, with 11 bases between them. This CDR3 contains 15 residues. CDR3 region: CASSVGGGRTGELFF. In DNA, the CDR3 is TGTGCCAGCAGCGTAGGAGGCGGCAGGACCGGGGAGCTGTTTTTT.

The V gene is TRBV5-1, the J gene TRBJ2-1; 10 bases line up with TRBD2. The ends lost 0 bases at V and 8 bases at J; junction bases unmatched: 2. Germline lookup yields CDR1 SGHRS and CDR2 YFSETQ. This CDR3 is built from 14 residues. The CDR3 loop is CASSLELAGDEQFF. In DNA, the CDR3 is TGCGCCAGCAGCTTGGAGCTAGCGGGAGATGAGCAGTTCTTC.

This clonotype was picked up many times. The chain links TRBV29-1 to TRBJ2-2; either TRBD1 or TRBD2 may supply D (6 bases each). CDR3 size: 13 residues. From germline, CDR1 is SQVTM and CDR2 ANQGSEA. V was pared by 4 bases and J by 6 bases, with 12 bases between. The CDR3: CSVAWGASGELFF. CDR3 DNA: TGCAGCGTTGCGTGGGGGGCATCCGGGGAGCTGTTTTTT.

V is TRBV6-5 and J is TRBJ2-5, with D perhaps matching TRBD2 (7 bases). The CDR3 loop spans 16 amino acids. Trimming shortened V by 2 bases and J by 2 bases, and 15 bases separated the two germline ends. Germline V gives CDR1 MNHEY, CDR2 SVGAGI. CDR3 in DNA: TGTGCCAGCAGTTACACAAGGGGGGGGCTGCAAGAGACCCAGTACTTC. This codes for CASSYTRGGLQETQYF.

The chain has TRBV28 and TRBJ1-1; no clear D. V lost 3 bases and J lost 3, with 11 bases in between. The CDR3 contains 14 residues. Germline V gives CDR1 MDHEN, CDR2 SYDVKM. CDR3 amino acids: CASSFGAEYTEAFF. The CDR3 DNA follows: TGTGCCAGCAGTTTTGGAGCGGAGTACACTGAAGCTTTCTTT.

This chain connects TRBV5-1 to TRBJ2-1, with 12 bases fitting TRBD2. Germline CDR1 reads SGHRS; CDR2 reads YFSETQ. V shed 2 bases, J shed 7 bases, and the junction held 7 bases outside the gene matches. The CDR3 loop spans 16 amino acids. The CDR3 is CASSFGPSGGGNEQFF. As DNA, the CDR3 is TGCGCCAGCAGCTTTGGCCCTAGCGGGGGGGGGAATGAGCAGTTCTTC.

This clonotype has a handful of counts. V usage is TRBV2 and J usage is TRBJ1-2; D gene unclear. CDR1 is SNHLY and CDR2 is FYNNEI in the germline V gene. This CDR3 is built from 14 residues. Between the trimmed V and J ends, which lost 3 bases and 5 bases, there was a span of 13 bases. As DNA, the CDR3 is TGTGCCAGCAGTGACGAAGGACGTTTGTATGGCTACACCTTC. It is translated as CASSDEGRLYGYTF.

For this clonotype: One end of the junction does not line up with germline, which may come from a read error. V gene TRBV7-2 combines with J gene TRBJ2-7, with D unresolved. TRBJ2-5 explains the end of the DNA better; the J call may be wrong. This CDR3 is built from 14 residues. CDR1 and CDR2 (germline): SGHTA, FQGNSA. In nucleotides, the CDR3 is TGTGCCAGCAGCTCACAAGGCCATCAAGGGACCCAGTACTTC. As protein: CASSSQGHQGTQYF.

At least ten counts were recorded for this clonotype. In DNA, the CDR3 is TGTGCCAGCAGTTCGAACAGGGGTAGAGAGACCCAGTACTTC. It is translated as CASSSNRGRETQYF. The chain is built from TRBV12-3 or TRBV12-4 and TRBJ2-5; 7 positions agree with TRBD1. With 4 bases clipped from V and 4 bases from J, the junction kept 6 bases outside the gene matches. This CDR3 is 14 amino acids long.

This clonotype has a handful of counts. The junction differs from germline at one of its ends, possibly a read error. CDR3 protein: CASRLGLDTGELFF. DNA for the CDR3: TGCGCCAGCAGATTGGGGCTGGACACCGGGGAGCTGTTTTTT. The chain combines TRBV5-1 with TRBJ2-2, with a tentative D call TRBD1 (5 bases). The CDR3 totals 14 residues. From germline, CDR1 is SGHRS and CDR2 YFSETQ.

This clonotype appeared many times. V is TRBV12-3 or TRBV12-4 and J is TRBJ2-1; the D gene is possibly TRBD1 (7 bases). This CDR3 is 15 amino acids long. The V end lost 4 bases, the J end lost 0 bases, and 10 bases lay between the germline ends. The CDR3 reads CASSSQGGSYNEQFF. CDR3 nucleotides: TGTGCCAGCAGTTCCCAGGGGGGCTCCTACAATGAGCAGTTCTTC.

The genes are TRBV7-9 and TRBJ2-7; D ambiguous. This CDR3 contains 15 residues. Germline-derived CDR1 and CDR2 are SEHNR and FQNEAQ (reference sequence). The germline V and J ends were trimmed by 5 bases and 6 bases, with 20 bases remaining between them. CDR3 loop: CASSLAVLKAAEQYF. The DNA of the CDR3 is TGTGCCAGCAGCCTCGCAGTCCTGAAGGCAGCCGAGCAGTACTTC.

The chain carries TRBV5-1 and TRBJ2-7; 8 bases fit TRBD1. Germline V gene sequence: CDR1 SGHRS, CDR2 YFSETQ. The CDR3 has 14 residues. V lost 5 bases, J lost 2 bases, and 6 bases stayed unmatched. DNA of the CDR3: TGCGCCAGCAGGCTCTGGGACAGGACCTACGAGCAGTACTTC. Translated, it gives CASRLWDRTYEQYF.

This rearrangement joins TRBV7-2 to TRBJ2-7; the D gene could be TRBD1 or TRBD2 (5 bases each). Between the trimmed V and J ends, which lost 2 bases and 3 bases, there was a span of 17 bases. Germline V gene lookup returns CDR1 SGHTA and CDR2 FQGNSA. The CDR3 runs to 16 residues. The CDR3 spells CASSLTGGRADYEQYF. The CDR3 bases are TGTGCCAGCAGCTTAACTGGGGGTAGGGCGGACTACGAGCAGTACTTC.

The chain recombines TRBV7-2 with TRBJ2-5; possible D gene TRBD1, 6 bases. The V end lost 1 base, the J end lost 7 bases, and 13 bases lay between the germline ends. CDR1 is SGHTA, CDR2 FQGNSA, per germline. The CDR3 totals 14 residues. This CDR3 is CASSLEGVYGTQYF. The CDR3 nucleotides are TGTGCCAGCAGCTTAGAGGGGGTCTATGGGACCCAGTACTTC.

The CDR3 is CATSDREDGELFF. In nucleotides, the CDR3 is TGTGCCACCAGTGATCGAGAAGACGGGGAGCTGTTTTTT. This chain uses TRBV24-1 with TRBJ2-2; D is unresolved. There are 13 residues in the CDR3. V lost 3 bases to trimming and J lost 7 bases, with 8 bases between them. The germline CDR1 and CDR2 sequences are KGHDR and SFDVKD.

This clonotype was seen repeatedly, ten times or more. The chain carries TRBV7-2 and TRBJ2-5; tentatively, D is TRBD1 (6 bases). Germline CDR1 and CDR2: SGHTA and FQGNSA. Trimming pared 6 bases from V and 5 bases from J, leaving 13 bases between. This CDR3 comprises 13 residues. CDR3 protein: CASSPGQIETQYF. Written as DNA, the CDR3 is TGTGCCAGCAGTCCTGGACAGATTGAGACCCAGTACTTC.

The chain couples TRBV6-6 to TRBJ2-5; 7 nucleotides line up with TRBD1. V shed 6 bases, J shed 2 bases, and the junction held 6 bases outside the gene matches. Germline assignment: CDR1 MNHNY and CDR2 SVGAGI (reference sequence). CDR3 length: 14 amino acids. The CDR3 DNA follows: TGTGCCAGCAGAGAGACAGGGAGTCAAGAGACCCAGTACTTC. Protein sequence: CASRETGSQETQYF.